This is a list of T cell receptor beta chains from one sample in a study of regulatory T cells in long-lasting Graves disease. TCRdb reprocessed the multiplex PCR reads with MiXCR, giving one entry per CDR3 protein. The data hold some 330,000 distinct CDR3 sequences, with approximately 12% observed a single time. The sample was also reused in another study, on T cells in Graves' hyperthyroidism and ophthalmopathy.

The input for sequencing was peripheral blood mononuclear cells (PBMCs), taken at new diagnosis, from a patient treated with antithyroid drugs. The receptors come from a young woman with Graves disease. Both conserved end residues are part of each CDR3. The order of the fields is clone size, D gene, J gene, V gene, CDR3 protein, CDR3 DNA. A D gene is named only where the DNA matches it firmly. Not all rows give a size; the values are once, few, many and, for expanded clones, a class.

clone_size: many
d_call: .
j_call: TRBJ2-3
v_call: TRBV2
cdr3_aa: CASSVQGTDTQYF
cdr3_nt: TGTGCCAGCAGTGTCCAAGGAACAGATACGCAGTATTTT

clone_size: many
d_call: TRBD1
j_call: TRBJ2-2
v_call: TRBV5-6
cdr3_aa: CASSPLGQGFTGELFF
cdr3_nt: TGTGCCAGCAGCCCACTCGGACAGGGGTTCACCGGGGAGCTGTTTTTT

clone_size: many
d_call: .
j_call: TRBJ2-5
v_call: TRBV2
cdr3_aa: CASSTREEETQYF
cdr3_nt: TGTGCCAGCAGTACCAGGGAGGAAGAGACCCAGTACTTC

clone_size: many
d_call: TRBD1
j_call: TRBJ1-2
v_call: TRBV7-9
cdr3_aa: CASSIEGQGRSDGYTF
cdr3_nt: TGTGCCAGCAGCATCGAGGGACAGGGGCGGTCGGATGGCTACACCTTC

clone_size: many
d_call: .
j_call: TRBJ2-3
v_call: TRBV11-2
cdr3_aa: CASSFRTPIQDTQYF
cdr3_nt: TGTGCCAGCAGCTTTCGAACTCCCATCCAGGATACGCAGTATTTT

clone_size: many
d_call: .
j_call: TRBJ1-2
v_call: TRBV29-1
cdr3_aa: CSVEDTGRNGYTF
cdr3_nt: TGCAGCGTTGAAGATACCGGCAGGAATGGCTACACCTTC

clone_size: many
d_call: TRBD1
j_call: TRBJ2-3
v_call: TRBV20-1
cdr3_aa: CSAFADRGADTQYF
cdr3_nt: TGCAGTGCTTTCGCGGACAGGGGCGCAGATACGCAGTATTTT

clone_size: many
d_call: TRBD2
j_call: TRBJ2-3
v_call: TRBV18
cdr3_aa: CASSPPLASGTSTDTQYF
cdr3_nt: TGTGCCAGCTCACCACCCCTGGCTAGCGGAACTAGCACAGATACGCAGTATTTT

clone_size: many
d_call: .
j_call: TRBJ2-6
v_call: TRBV27
cdr3_aa: CASSSGTQVRAGANVLTF
cdr3_nt: TGTGCCAGCAGCTCCGGGACCCAGGTCCGGGCTGGGGCCAACGTCCTGACTTTC

clone_size: .
d_call: .
j_call: TRBJ2-1
v_call: TRBV19
cdr3_aa: CASSAASNSYNEQFF
cdr3_nt: TGTGCCAGTAGTGCGGCGAGTAACTCCTACAATGAGCAGTTCTTC

clone_size: .
d_call: .
j_call: TRBJ1-2
v_call: TRBV20-1
cdr3_aa: CSASKGAGYDGYTF
cdr3_nt: TGCAGTGCCTCGAAAGGGGCCGGGTACGACGGCTACACCTTC

clone_size: many
d_call: .
j_call: TRBJ2-2
v_call: TRBV20-1
cdr3_aa: CSARDFNTGELFF
cdr3_nt: TGCAGTGCTCGGGACTTTAACACCGGGGAGCTGTTTTTT

clone_size: many
d_call: TRBD1
j_call: TRBJ2-5
v_call: TRBV12-3/TRBV12-4
cdr3_aa: CASSLVRRQGQETQYF
cdr3_nt: TGTGCCAGCAGTTTAGTTCGCCGACAGGGACAAGAGACCCAGTACTTC

clone_size: .
d_call: .
j_call: TRBJ2-2
v_call: TRBV6-2/TRBV6-3
cdr3_aa: CASSYGFTGELFF
cdr3_nt: TGTGCCAGCAGTTACGGTTTTACCGGGGAGCTGTTTTTT

clone_size: .
d_call: .
j_call: TRBJ2-3
v_call: TRBV28
cdr3_aa: CASSTPDSASTDTQYF
cdr3_nt: TGTGCCAGCAGTACCCCGGACAGTGCTAGCACAGATACGCAGTATTTT

clone_size: many
d_call: .
j_call: TRBJ2-1
v_call: TRBV30
cdr3_aa: CAWRASYNEQFF
cdr3_nt: TGTGCCTGGCGAGCCTCATACAATGAGCAGTTCTTC

clone_size: .
d_call: .
j_call: TRBJ1-1
v_call: TRBV11-2
cdr3_aa: CASSLVGGLNTEAFF
cdr3_nt: TGTGCCAGCAGCTTAGTGGGGGGCTTGAACACTGAAGCTTTCTTT

clone_size: .
d_call: .
j_call: TRBJ1-2
v_call: TRBV6-1
cdr3_aa: CASSRADGYTF
cdr3_nt: TGTGCCAGCAGCCGCGCAGATGGCTACACCTTC

clone_size: many
d_call: TRBD2
j_call: TRBJ2-3
v_call: TRBV7-2
cdr3_aa: CASSQPGLAGGLVDTQYF
cdr3_nt: TGTGCCAGCAGCCAACCGGGACTAGCGGGAGGGCTAGTAGATACGCAGTATTTT

clone_size: few
d_call: .
j_call: TRBJ2-2
v_call: TRBV11-2
cdr3_aa: CASSIVPGELFF
cdr3_nt: TGTGCCAGCAGCATAGTTCCCGGGGAGCTGTTTTTT

clone_size: few
d_call: .
j_call: TRBJ1-6
v_call: TRBV5-5
cdr3_aa: CASSADTVHNSPLHF
cdr3_nt: TGTGCCAGCAGCGCCGACACCGTCCACAATTCACCCCTCCACTTT

clone_size: many
d_call: .
j_call: TRBJ2-5
v_call: TRBV20-1
cdr3_aa: CSAMRPGKQETQYF
cdr3_nt: TGCAGTGCAATGCGCCCAGGGAAACAAGAGACCCAGTACTTC

clone_size: many
d_call: .
j_call: TRBJ1-4
v_call: TRBV7-2
cdr3_aa: CASSSLRVINEKLFF
cdr3_nt: TGTGCCAGCAGCTCACTTAGGGTCATTAATGAAAAACTGTTTTTT

clone_size: many
d_call: .
j_call: TRBJ1-1
v_call: TRBV15
cdr3_aa: CATNQIRKNTEAFF
cdr3_nt: TGTGCCACCAACCAGATCCGGAAGAACACTGAAGCTTTCTTT

clone_size: .
d_call: .
j_call: TRBJ1-5
v_call: TRBV7-8
cdr3_aa: CASTPRSRVKGNQPQHF
cdr3_nt: TGTGCCAGCACCCCCAGATCAAGGGTTAAGGGAAATCAGCCCCAGCATTTT

clone_size: .
d_call: .
j_call: TRBJ1-1
v_call: TRBV12-3/TRBV12-4
cdr3_aa: CASSLRDTNTEAFF
cdr3_nt: TGTGCCAGCAGTTTAAGGGACACGAACACTGAAGCTTTCTTT

clone_size: few
d_call: TRBD1
j_call: TRBJ1-1
v_call: TRBV10-3
cdr3_aa: CAIQGGGTEAFF
cdr3_nt: TGTGCCATCCAGGGGGGAGGAACTGAAGCTTTCTTT

clone_size: many
d_call: TRBD1
j_call: TRBJ2-5
v_call: TRBV7-8
cdr3_aa: CASSLLQGIGETQYF
cdr3_nt: TGTGCCAGCAGCTTACTACAGGGGATCGGGGAGACCCAGTACTTC

clone_size: many
d_call: .
j_call: TRBJ2-7
v_call: TRBV28
cdr3_aa: CAISSKYEQYF
cdr3_nt: TGTGCCATCAGTTCGAAGTACGAGCAGTACTTC

clone_size: many
d_call: TRBD1
j_call: TRBJ1-5
v_call: TRBV12-3/TRBV12-4
cdr3_aa: CASSFSGGGNQPQHF
cdr3_nt: TGTGCCAGCAGTTTTTCAGGGGGTGGCAATCAGCCCCAGCATTTT

clone_size: many
d_call: TRBD1
j_call: TRBJ1-1
v_call: TRBV28
cdr3_aa: CASLTGGPVYMNTEAFF
cdr3_nt: TGTGCCAGCCTCACAGGGGGCCCCGTCTACATGAACACTGAAGCTTTCTTT

clone_size: few
d_call: .
j_call: TRBJ2-1
v_call: TRBV15
cdr3_aa: CATTPTVVARANEQFF
cdr3_nt: TGTGCCACCACACCAACGGTAGTGGCCAGGGCTAATGAGCAGTTCTTC

clone_size: many
d_call: .
j_call: TRBJ2-2
v_call: TRBV4-1
cdr3_aa: CASGQTGELFF
cdr3_nt: TGCGCCAGCGGGCAGACCGGGGAGCTGTTTTTT

clone_size: many
d_call: .
j_call: TRBJ2-7
v_call: TRBV4-1
cdr3_aa: CASSQDIGAGADEQYF
cdr3_nt: TGCGCCAGCAGCCAAGATATTGGGGCAGGGGCTGACGAGCAGTACTTC

clone_size: many
d_call: .
j_call: TRBJ2-1
v_call: TRBV7-8
cdr3_aa: CASSFESAGTHNNNEQFF
cdr3_nt: TGTGCCAGCAGCTTCGAATCTGCCGGGACCCATAACAACAATGAGCAGTTCTTC

clone_size: few
d_call: TRBD1
j_call: TRBJ2-1
v_call: TRBV20-1
cdr3_aa: CSGIRDSSYNEQFF
cdr3_nt: TGCAGTGGGATTCGGGACAGTTCCTACAATGAGCAGTTCTTC

clone_size: few
d_call: .
j_call: TRBJ1-2
v_call: TRBV29-1
cdr3_aa: CSVGDPSMYRGYTF
cdr3_nt: TGCAGCGTGGGCGACCCAAGTATGTATCGTGGCTACACCTTC

clone_size: .
d_call: TRBD1
j_call: TRBJ1-3
v_call: TRBV9
cdr3_aa: CASSVAGTGLTSSGNTIYF
cdr3_nt: TGTGCCAGCAGCGTAGCCGGGACAGGATTAACAAGCTCTGGAAACACCATATATTTT

clone_size: .
d_call: .
j_call: TRBJ1-6
v_call: TRBV30
cdr3_aa: CAWSVPGQAYNSPLHF
cdr3_nt: TGTGCCTGGAGTGTTCCCGGTCAAGCCTATAATTCACCCCTCCACTTT

clone_size: many
d_call: .
j_call: TRBJ1-4
v_call: TRBV28
cdr3_aa: CASSQDKSHEKLFF
cdr3_nt: TGTGCCAGCAGCCAGGACAAGAGCCATGAAAAACTGTTTTTT

clone_size: many
d_call: TRBD1
j_call: TRBJ1-2
v_call: TRBV12-3/TRBV12-4
cdr3_aa: CASSRLRGMDGYTF
cdr3_nt: TGTGCCAGCAGTCGCCTCAGGGGGATGGATGGCTACACCTTC

clone_size: .
d_call: .
j_call: TRBJ1-2
v_call: TRBV19
cdr3_aa: CASSLEPGRGYGYTF
cdr3_nt: TGTGCCAGTAGTCTAGAACCCGGACGGGGCTATGGCTACACCTTC

clone_size: few
d_call: .
j_call: TRBJ2-1
v_call: TRBV29-1
cdr3_aa: CSVRREPYNEQFF
cdr3_nt: TGCAGCGTTAGACGGGAGCCCTACAATGAGCAGTTCTTC

clone_size: many
d_call: .
j_call: TRBJ1-2
v_call: TRBV10-3
cdr3_aa: CAISESDGRAGGYTF
cdr3_nt: TGTGCCATCAGTGAATCGGACGGGAGGGCCGGTGGCTACACCTTC

clone_size: .
d_call: .
j_call: TRBJ2-7
v_call: TRBV28
cdr3_aa: CASSFRTVASYEQYF
cdr3_nt: TGTGCCAGCAGTTTTCGGACAGTTGCCTCCTACGAGCAGTACTTC

clone_size: many
d_call: TRBD2
j_call: TRBJ2-1
v_call: TRBV6-2/TRBV6-3
cdr3_aa: CASSRYSGAYNEQFF
cdr3_nt: TGTGCCAGCAGTCGGTATAGCGGGGCTTACAATGAGCAGTTCTTC

clone_size: .
d_call: .
j_call: TRBJ1-1
v_call: TRBV11-2
cdr3_aa: CASSLAQGWLGTEAFF
cdr3_nt: TGTGCCAGCAGCTTGGCGCAGGGGTGGTTGGGTACTGAAGCTTTCTTT

clone_size: .
d_call: .
j_call: TRBJ2-3
v_call: TRBV4-1
cdr3_aa: CASSQGWRTDTQYF
cdr3_nt: TGCGCCAGCAGCCAGGGGTGGCGCACAGATACGCAGTATTTT

clone_size: .
d_call: TRBD2
j_call: TRBJ2-1
v_call: TRBV9
cdr3_aa: CASSKQGLAGAQDSYNEQFF
cdr3_nt: TGTGCCAGCAGCAAACAGGGACTAGCGGGGGCTCAGGACTCGTACAATGAGCAGTTCTTC

clone_size: once
d_call: TRBD1
j_call: TRBJ1-5
v_call: TRBV27
cdr3_aa: CASRDREGRTQHF
cdr3_nt: TGTGCCAGCAGAGACAGGGAGGGCAGAACGCAGCATTTT

clone_size: few
d_call: .
j_call: TRBJ2-5
v_call: TRBV19
cdr3_aa: CASSNIWELGKETQYF
cdr3_nt: TGTGCCAGTAGCAATATCTGGGAGCTGGGGAAAGAGACCCAGTACTTC

clone_size: many
d_call: TRBD2
j_call: TRBJ2-1
v_call: TRBV6-4
cdr3_aa: CASSGTSGSDEQFF
cdr3_nt: TGTGCCAGCAGTGGGACTAGCGGGAGTGATGAGCAGTTCTTC

clone_size: .
d_call: TRBD1
j_call: TRBJ2-1
v_call: TRBV5-1
cdr3_aa: CASSTWTGDEQFF
cdr3_nt: TGCGCCAGCAGCACCTGGACAGGGGATGAGCAGTTCTTC

clone_size: few
d_call: .
j_call: TRBJ2-3
v_call: TRBV20-1
cdr3_aa: CSASGFADTQYF
cdr3_nt: TGCAGTGCTAGCGGCTTCGCAGATACGCAGTATTTT

clone_size: many
d_call: TRBD1
j_call: TRBJ1-3
v_call: TRBV12-3/TRBV12-4
cdr3_aa: CASTPPRGQTGNTIYF
cdr3_nt: TGTGCCAGCACACCACCCAGGGGACAGACTGGAAACACCATATATTTT

clone_size: many
d_call: .
j_call: TRBJ2-7
v_call: TRBV7-2
cdr3_aa: CASSPNRVSGEQYF
cdr3_nt: TGTGCCAGCAGCCCTAATAGGGTGTCGGGCGAGCAGTACTTC

clone_size: few
d_call: TRBD2
j_call: TRBJ2-7
v_call: TRBV4-3
cdr3_aa: CASSPIAGPSYEQYF
cdr3_nt: TGCGCCAGCAGCCCCATAGCGGGACCCTCCTACGAGCAGTACTTC